This entry concerns a single T cell receptor beta chain. Germline lookup yields CDR1 SGHRS and CDR2 YFSETQ. Trimming at V came to 0 bases and at J to 1 base, leaving 2 bases not matched to a gene. This CDR3 comprises 16 residues. This table comes from immunoSEQ multiplex PCR, and its TCRdb copy is limited to in-frame clones, with some not included. The table records approximately 300,000 clones, nearly 90% of them present only once. This record belongs to a study of blood T cell repertoires in COVID-19. This clonotype originated in a woman between 40 and 55 years old with COVID-19, enrolled during active disease. The sequenced sample consisted of peripheral blood. The chain recombines TRBV5-1 with TRBJ2-1, with 9 bases that match TRBD2. CDR3 sequence: CASSLEAGGSYNEQFF. Here the CDR3 DNA reads TGCGCCAGCAGCTTGGAGGCGGGGGGGTCCTACAATGAGCAGTTCTTC.